This T cell receptor beta chain was retrieved from a study of blood T cell repertoires in COVID-19 (dated by TCRdb to 2019 to 2021). Concerning the study at large: Collaborator samples came from the United States, Italy and Spain and covered acute and convalescent phases of COVID-19. Sample metadata almost always included a de-identified subject ID, COVID-19 status, age in years and sex. The samples were drawn from two sources: the first 160 participants of the ongoing ImmuneRACE study, and 1,254 subjects contributed by 6 global collaborators. The repertoires were released in a freely available public database intended as a resource for research on the immune response to SARS-CoV-2. The material from the prospective study consisted of cDNA or gDNA derived from T cells, B-cell-depleted T cells, or PBMCs. Where available, HLA class I and class II types were obtained from metadata supplied by the sample provider rather than from assay-based typing. Subjects who had been exposed to COVID-19, were actively infected with it, or had recovered from it provided the deeply sampled blood TCRbeta repertoires that made up the dataset. What the authors observed across the whole study: How much clinical and demographic metadata was included differed by source and by participant, and the metadata was provided uncurated.

In its sample, this clone was seen a few times. The clone's antigen remains unknown. The sample holds no much larger clone one base away, and base qualities are not on file. Collaborating institutions collected whole blood in K2EDTA tubes following their own protocols. For TCRbeta analysis, collaborators shipped samples in one of three forms: frozen whole blood, isolated PBMCs, or DNA extracted from either of those sample types. TCRbeta CDR3 regions were amplified from genomic DNA using the immunoSEQ Assay, a bias-controlled multiplex PCR. The paper's data handling went like this. The number of nucleated cells in each sample was estimated by amplification of reference gene primers within the assay. Sequence reads were collapsed and filtered to measure the absolute abundance of every unique TCRbeta CDR3 rearrangement. For each sample, productive Simpson clonality was calculated by taking the square root of Simpson's diversity index across productive rearrangements. As stored in TCRdb, this immuneACCESS dataset retains in-frame rearrangements with V and J assigned. A fraction of the clones does not appear; measured against another copy, unresolved V genes explain less than half of the discrepancy, and the remainder lacks a known reason. V and J calls plus clone size are reproduced from that table; the DNA served to infer D and trimming. The sample data list over 40,000 clones, and more than 85% of these were observed just once. The top ten constitute more than 9.5% of the sample.

In the germline V gene (reference sequence), CDR1 corresponds to LGHDT and CDR2 to YNNKEL. From cysteine to phenylalanine, the CDR3 is 17 amino acids long. Only the CDR3 portion is preserved as DNA: 51 bases, with reading frame beginning at the first base. V and J are trimmed by 4 bases and 0 bases, and the gene matches miss 8 bases of the junction. This sequence uses TRBV3-1 (or the pseudogene TRBV3-2) and TRBJ1-4; TRBD1 lines up with 7 middle nucleotides. This TCR was sampled from a woman older than 75 with acute or convalescent COVID-19. Input material: peripheral blood. The DNA reads TGTGCCAGCAGCCCTGGGAAGCAGGGGGCAACTAATGAAAAACTGTTTTTT. It translates to CASSPGKQGATNEKLFF.